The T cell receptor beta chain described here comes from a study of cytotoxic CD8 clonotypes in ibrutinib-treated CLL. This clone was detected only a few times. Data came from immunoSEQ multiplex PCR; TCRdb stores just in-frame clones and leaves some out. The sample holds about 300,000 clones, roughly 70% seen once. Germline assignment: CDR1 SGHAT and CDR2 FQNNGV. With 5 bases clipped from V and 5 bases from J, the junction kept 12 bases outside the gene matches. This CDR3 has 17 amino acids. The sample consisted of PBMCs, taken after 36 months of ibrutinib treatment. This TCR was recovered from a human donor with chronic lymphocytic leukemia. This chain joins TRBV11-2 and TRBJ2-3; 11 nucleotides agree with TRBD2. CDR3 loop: CASSQGLLAGGVDTQYF. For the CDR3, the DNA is TGTGCCAGCAGCCAGGGCCTCCTAGCGGGGGGTGTAGATACGCAGTATTTT.